This entry concerns a single TCR beta chain. The antigen is undetermined. Between the trimmed V and J ends, which lost 3 bases and 2 bases, there was a span of 11 bases. Germline V gene sequence: CDR1 SGHVS, CDR2 FQNEAQ. This CDR3 is 16 amino acids long. This specimen comes from a study of OX40 agonist ivuxolimab in advanced cancers. Data came from immunoSEQ multiplex PCR; TCRdb stores just in-frame clones and leaves some out. The table records about 62,000 clones, approximately 80% of them present only once. Study-level results: The study found that CD8+ T cells averaged more expanded clones than CD4+.

V gene TRBV7-8 combines with J gene TRBJ2-6, with a weak D call TRBD2 (6 bases). The receptor was derived from an adult with an advanced solid tumor such as melanoma, head and neck, liver or kidney cancer. The sample in question was CD4+ or CD8+ T cells sorted from blood, obtained in a trial of the OX40 agonist ivuxolimab. The CDR3 coding sequence is TGTGCCAGCAGCTTCTTTGGGACTGCTGGGGCCAACGTCCTGACTTTC. It codes for CASSFFGTAGANVLTF.